This T cell receptor (beta chain) was sequenced for a study of neoadjuvant anti-PD-1 for oral cavity cancer. Background on the study: Non-progressing patients received a fourth nivolumab dose near day 43, then surgery on days 50-56. Findings and limits, study-wide: TCR analyses covered only a few patients per response group.

The sample's time point: after neoadjuvant nivolumab, at surgical resection. Libraries were prepared by immunoSEQ multiplex PCR; TCRdb keeps only in-frame clonotypes and omits some of them. Among 10,000 to 15,000 clones listed, 71% were seen once. Deletions cut 3 bases from V and 6 bases from J, with 15 bases between. This CDR3 contains 14 residues. The germline V gene has CDR1 GTSNPN and CDR2 SVGIG (reference sequence). As to this clone: Its antigen is currently unknown.

The sequences come from PBMCs, collected after nivolumab (anti-PD-1) treatment. The clonotype was recovered from a person between 40 and 80 years old with oral cavity squamous cell carcinoma. V and J are TRBV30 and TRBJ2-1; D unresolved. CDR3 DNA sequence: TGTGCCTGGAGCGATACGGCCTCCCCCAATGAGCAGTTCTTC. Its protein is CAWSDTASPNEQFF.